This T cell receptor beta chain was identified during a study of CD8 T cells in Susac syndrome. TEMRA cells were FACS-enriched, while CD8+ and CD4+ T cells were negatively isolated. The CDR3 is made up of 11 amino acids. Germline V lookup: CDR1 MNHNS, CDR2 SASEGT. Trimming stripped 6 bases from V and 3 bases from J, with 4 bases between. Reverse transcription of roughly 0.45 to 1 ug RNA used random hexamers. TCRdb passed the immunoSEQ multiplex PCR reads through MiXCR, listing each CDR3 protein once. This sample has about 130,000 distinct CDR3 sequences; around 85% occur once, and the top ten carry roughly 0.53%.

The clonotype comes from a human donor with multiple sclerosis. Sequencing was carried out using CD8+ T cells from PBMCs. The rearrangement uses TRBV6-1 and TRBJ2-3; no clear D. Here the CDR3 reads CASRETDTQYF. CDR3 coding DNA: TGTGCCAGCAGGGAGACAGATACGCAGTATTTT.